Shown below are 8 T cell receptor beta chains from a single sample sequenced in a study of T cells in Graves' hyperthyroidism and ophthalmopathy. Amplified TCR beta CDR3 regions came from RNA transcripts. Initially, a first-round RT-PCR of the TCR CDR3 employed the HTBI primer set. TCRdb reprocessed the multiplex PCR reads via MiXCR and lists one record per CDR3 protein. The data contain more than 300,000 distinct CDR3 sequences, around 13% of them seen just once; the ten biggest clones take up about 19%. Sequenced sample: blood. The receptors shown here come from a woman aged 25 to 45 with Graves' ophthalmopathy.

The rearrangement links TRBV6-2 or TRBV6-3 to TRBJ1-2, with D possibly matching TRBD1 (5 bases). This CDR3 has 14 amino acids. The V and J ends lost 8 bases and 5 bases respectively, with 18 bases between them. Germline V CDR1 and CDR2: MNHEY, SVGEGT. The CDR3 is CASVRDGRRYGYTF. The CDR3 DNA reads as TGTGCCAGCGTACGGGACGGCCGTCGATATGGCTACACCTTC.

In this sample, this clonotype turned up many times. V and J are TRBV9 and TRBJ2-7, with 9 bases lining up with TRBD2. CDR3 length: 16 amino acids. V was pared by 4 bases and J by 0 bases, with 8 bases of the junction left unmatched. From germline, CDR1 is SGDLS and CDR2 YYNGEE. The CDR3 DNA reads TGTGCCAGCAGCCAGACTAGCGGATTCATCTCCTACGAGCAGTACTTC. This codes for CASSQTSGFISYEQYF.

This clonotype has ten or more counts. The chain recombines TRBV30 with TRBJ2-4, with D tentatively TRBD1 or TRBD2 (6 bases each). This CDR3 contains 16 residues. CDR1 and CDR2 from the germline V gene are GTSNPN and SVGIG (reference sequence). Trimming shortened V by 5 bases and J by 0 bases, and 17 bases separated the two germline ends. The CDR3 region has the DNA TGTGCCTGGGGGGGGCCTACGCTCTTAGCCAAAAACATTCAGTACTTC. Translation: CAWGGPTLLAKNIQYF. Looking up the rest from reference TRBV30 and TRBJ2-4 gives the full variable domain: SQTIHQWPATLVQPVGSPLSLECTVEGTSNPNLYWYRQAAGRGLQLLFYSVGIGQISSEVPQNLSASRPQDRQFILSSKKLLLSDSGFYLCAWGGPTLLAKNIQYFGAGTRLSVL.

This clonotype was picked up many times. The chain uses TRBV11-2 and TRBJ1-4, with 12 nucleotides matching TRBD1. The trim removed 5 bases at V and 7 bases at J, leaving 2 bases unmatched. The germline CDR1 and CDR2 sequences are SGHAT and FQNNGV. There are 14 residues in the CDR3. The CDR3 nucleotides are TGTGCCAGCAGCCGGGACAGGGGGCCTGAAAAACTGTTTTTT. It is translated as CASSRDRGPEKLFF.

The rearrangement joins TRBV11-2 to TRBJ2-2, with D perhaps given as TRBD1 or TRBD2 (6 bases each). The ends were cut back, 0 bases at V and 7 bases at J, with 12 bases in the middle. This CDR3 region has 15 residues. CDR1 SGHAT and CDR2 FQNNGV come from the germline V gene. Here the CDR3 reads CASSLEWGAGGELFF. The DNA of the CDR3 is TGTGCCAGCAGCTTAGAATGGGGGGCCGGCGGGGAGCTGTTTTTT.

This clonotype was found many times. The chain combines TRBV7-2 with TRBJ1-4; D remains unclear. This CDR3 is built from 12 residues. The V end was cut by 7 bases, the J end by 5 bases, with 8 bases between. The V gene's germline CDR1 is SGHTA and CDR2 FQGNSA. CDR3 amino acids: CASTSGNEKLFF. The CDR3 nucleotides are TGTGCCAGCACCTCGGGAAATGAAAAACTGTTTTTT.

In this sample, this clonotype turned up many times. The chain employs TRBV20-1 and TRBJ2-5; TRBD2 might be the D (6 bases). With 6 bases removed from V and 5 bases from J, the gap between germline ends came to 19 bases. CDR3 length: 14 amino acids. CDR1 and CDR2 (germline): DFQATT, SNEGSKA (reference sequence). The CDR3 region has the DNA TGCAGTGCCGGTCGAGGACTAATGTCTGAGACCCAGTACTTC. Translating it yields CSAGRGLMSETQYF.

This clonotype was picked up many times. The V and J genes are TRBV12-3 or TRBV12-4 and TRBJ2-3; D is undetermined. The CDR3 extends over 14 amino acids. Trimming cost V 3 bases and J 0 bases, with 7 bases left between them. CDR3 sequence: CASSFTASTDTQYF. CDR3 DNA: TGTGCCAGCAGTTTTACAGCGAGCACAGATACGCAGTATTTT.